Reported below is one T cell receptor beta chain. No antigen is known for it. The repertoire was sequenced with immunoSEQ multiplex PCR; TCRdb's copy has only in-frame clones and lacks some. The sample contains over 150,000 clones, more than 90% of which appear only once. V lost 5 bases and J lost 0; bases outside the gene matches: 6. In germline, CDR1 is SGHTA, CDR2 FQGTGA. The CDR3 extends over 16 amino acids. The sample originates from a study of T cell responses to AZD1222 COVID-19 vaccine. Findings and limits, study-wide: Most donors were white British, females outnumbered males, and clonal diversity was possibly underestimated. Dominant CD4 TCR responses targeted spike regions 160-218 and 743-854. Reportedly, nearly half the spike-specific TCRs target unmutated variant regions.

The starting material was peripheral blood, obtained on day 0 of AZD1222 vaccination. The chain couples TRBV7-3 to TRBJ2-1, with 8 bases matching TRBD1. The clonotype comes from an adult in good health. The CDR3 sequence is CASSPQGGHSYNEQFF. CDR3 nucleotides: TGTGCCAGCAGCCCACAGGGGGGTCACTCCTACAATGAGCAGTTCTTC.